What follows describes a single T cell receptor beta chain. This sample was taken from a study of blood T cell repertoires in COVID-19. This CDR3 has 18 amino acids. Trimming took off 1 base at V and 1 base at J, with 17 bases between the two ends. Looked up from germline, CDR1 is SEHNR and CDR2 is FQNEAQ (reference sequence). Only in-frame clones appear in the TCRdb table, and some are missing; sequencing was by immunoSEQ multiplex PCR. The data show fewer than 350,000 clones, with 75% to 90% seen just once and 8% to 10% held by the top ten. The sequenced sample consisted of PBMCs or T cells enriched from blood (not recorded which). The chain is built from TRBV7-9 and TRBJ1-5; no clear D. This clonotype originated in a woman between 40 and 50 years old who had recovered from COVID-19. The CDR3 DNA reads as TGTGCCAGCAGCTTAGAAAATAAAGGACGGGGAAGCAATCAGCCCCAGCATTTT. Translation gives CASSLENKGRGSNQPQHF.